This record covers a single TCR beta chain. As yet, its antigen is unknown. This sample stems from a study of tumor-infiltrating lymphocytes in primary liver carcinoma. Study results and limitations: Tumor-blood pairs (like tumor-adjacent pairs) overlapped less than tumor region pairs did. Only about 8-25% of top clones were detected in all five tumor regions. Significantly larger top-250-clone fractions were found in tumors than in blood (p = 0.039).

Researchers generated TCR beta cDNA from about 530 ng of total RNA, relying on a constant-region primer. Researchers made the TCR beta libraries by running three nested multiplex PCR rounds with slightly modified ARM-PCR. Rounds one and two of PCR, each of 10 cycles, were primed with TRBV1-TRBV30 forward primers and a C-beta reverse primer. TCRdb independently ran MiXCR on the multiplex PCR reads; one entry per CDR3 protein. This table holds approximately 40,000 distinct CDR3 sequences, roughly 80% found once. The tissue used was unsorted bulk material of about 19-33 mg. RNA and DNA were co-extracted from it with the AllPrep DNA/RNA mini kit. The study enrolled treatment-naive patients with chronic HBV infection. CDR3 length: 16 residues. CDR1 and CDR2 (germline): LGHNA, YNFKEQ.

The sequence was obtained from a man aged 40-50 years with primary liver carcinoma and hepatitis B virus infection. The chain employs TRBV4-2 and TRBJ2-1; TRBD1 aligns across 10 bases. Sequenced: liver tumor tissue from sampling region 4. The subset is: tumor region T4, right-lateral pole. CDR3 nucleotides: TGTACCCGCAGCCACTCCGGGGGACAGGGGAACAATGAGCAGTTCTTC. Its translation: CTRSHSGGQGNNEQFF.